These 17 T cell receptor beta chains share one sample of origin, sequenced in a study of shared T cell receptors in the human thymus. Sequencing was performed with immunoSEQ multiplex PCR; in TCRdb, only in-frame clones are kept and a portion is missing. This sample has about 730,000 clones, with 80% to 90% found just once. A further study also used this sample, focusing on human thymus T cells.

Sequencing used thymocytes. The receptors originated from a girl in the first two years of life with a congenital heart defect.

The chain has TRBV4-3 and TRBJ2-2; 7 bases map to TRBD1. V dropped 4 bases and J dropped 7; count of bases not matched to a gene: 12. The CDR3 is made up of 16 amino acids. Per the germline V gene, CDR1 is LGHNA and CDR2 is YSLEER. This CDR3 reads CASSPRKDRVGGELFF. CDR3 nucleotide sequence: TGCGCCAGCAGCCCGCGAAAAGACAGGGTTGGCGGGGAGCTGTTTTTT.

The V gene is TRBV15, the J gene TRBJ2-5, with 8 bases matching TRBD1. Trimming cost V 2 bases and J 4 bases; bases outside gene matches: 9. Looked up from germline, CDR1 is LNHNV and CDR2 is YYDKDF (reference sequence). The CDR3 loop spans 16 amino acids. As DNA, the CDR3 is TGTGCCACCAGCAGACTGTGGACAGGGAGGAGAGAGACCCAGTACTTC. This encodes CATSRLWTGRRETQYF.

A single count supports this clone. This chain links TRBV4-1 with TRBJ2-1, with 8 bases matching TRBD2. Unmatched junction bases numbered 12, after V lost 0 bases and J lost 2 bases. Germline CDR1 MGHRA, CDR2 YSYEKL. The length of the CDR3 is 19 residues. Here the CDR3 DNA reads TGCGCCAGCAGCCAAGATATTAACGGGGGGGCCCTGGCCTACAATGAGCAGTTCTTC. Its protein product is CASSQDINGGALAYNEQFF.

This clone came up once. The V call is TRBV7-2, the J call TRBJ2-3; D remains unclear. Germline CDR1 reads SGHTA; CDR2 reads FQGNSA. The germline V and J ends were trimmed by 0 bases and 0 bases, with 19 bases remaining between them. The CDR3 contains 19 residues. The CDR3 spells CASSLAPCVVRTSTDTQYF. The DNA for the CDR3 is TGTGCCAGCAGCTTAGCGCCGTGTGTTGTACGTACTAGCACAGATACGCAGTATTTT.

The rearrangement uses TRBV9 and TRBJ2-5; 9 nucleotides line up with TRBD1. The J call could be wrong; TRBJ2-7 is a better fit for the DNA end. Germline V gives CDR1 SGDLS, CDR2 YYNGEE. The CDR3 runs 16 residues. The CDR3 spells CASSPQGTGFDHEQYF. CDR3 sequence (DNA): TGTGCCAGCAGCCCCCAGGGGACAGGGTTCGACCACGAGCAGTACTTC.

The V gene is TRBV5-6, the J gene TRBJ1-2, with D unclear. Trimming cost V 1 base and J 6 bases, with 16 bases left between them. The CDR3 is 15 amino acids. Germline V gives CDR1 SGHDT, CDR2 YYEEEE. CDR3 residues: CASSLYAGRVDGYTF. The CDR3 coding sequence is TGTGCCAGCAGCTTGTATGCGGGGAGGGTAGATGGCTACACCTTC.

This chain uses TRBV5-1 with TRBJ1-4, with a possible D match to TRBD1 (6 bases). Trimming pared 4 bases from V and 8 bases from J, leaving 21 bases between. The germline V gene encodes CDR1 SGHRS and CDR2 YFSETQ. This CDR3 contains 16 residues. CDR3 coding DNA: TGCGCCAGCAGCCCTCAACAGGGCTTTACGCGGGAAAAACTGTTTTTT. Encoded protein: CASSPQQGFTREKLFF.

The CDR3 bases are TGTGCCTGCTCCAGGCTCTATGGCTACACCTTC. It is translated as CACSRLYGYTF. V is TRBV30 and J is TRBJ1-2; D gene unclear. From germline, CDR1 is GTSNPN and CDR2 SVGIG (reference sequence). This CDR3 comprises 11 residues. V was pared by 6 bases and J by 4 bases, with 9 bases between.

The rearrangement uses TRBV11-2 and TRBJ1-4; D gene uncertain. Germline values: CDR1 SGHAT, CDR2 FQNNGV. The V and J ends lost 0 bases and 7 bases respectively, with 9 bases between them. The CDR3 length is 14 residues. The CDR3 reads CASSLEVGGEKLFF. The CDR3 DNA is TGTGCCAGCAGCTTAGAGGTCGGAGGTGAAAAACTGTTTTTT.

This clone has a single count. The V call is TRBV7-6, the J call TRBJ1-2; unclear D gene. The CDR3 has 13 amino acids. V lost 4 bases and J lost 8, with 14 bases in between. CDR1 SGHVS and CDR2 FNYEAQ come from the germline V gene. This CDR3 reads CASSSPGVGGYTF. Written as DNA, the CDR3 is TGTGCCAGCAGCTCGCCGGGAGTGGGGGGCTACACCTTC.

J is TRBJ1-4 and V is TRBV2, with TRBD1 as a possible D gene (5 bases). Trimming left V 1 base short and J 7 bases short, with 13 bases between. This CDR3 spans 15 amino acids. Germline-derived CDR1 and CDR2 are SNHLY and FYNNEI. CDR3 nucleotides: TGTGCCAGCAGTGAAGGGAAAGGGGATTTTGAAAAACTGTTTTTT. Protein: CASSEGKGDFEKLFF. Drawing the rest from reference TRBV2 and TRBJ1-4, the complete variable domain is EPEVTQTPSHQVTQMGQEVILRCVPISNHLYFYWYRQILGQKVEFLVSFYNNEISEKSEIFDDQFSVERPDGSNFTLKIRSTKLEDSAMYFCASSEGKGDFEKLFFGSGTQLSVL.

In nucleotides, the CDR3 is TGCGCCAGCAGCCAAGGGGACAGGCCCACCTACGAGCAGTACTTC. Its translation: CASSQGDRPTYEQYF. This chain joins TRBV4-3 and TRBJ2-7; 8 bases map to TRBD1. Unmatched junction bases numbered 4, after V lost 1 base and J lost 2 bases. The CDR3 is 15 amino acids. Germline-derived CDR1 and CDR2 are LGHNA and YSLEER.

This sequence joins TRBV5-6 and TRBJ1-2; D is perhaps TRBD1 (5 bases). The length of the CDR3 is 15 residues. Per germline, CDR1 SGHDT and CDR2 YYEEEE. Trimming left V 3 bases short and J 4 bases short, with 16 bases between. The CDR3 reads CASSSSRQSSYGYTF. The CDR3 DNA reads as TGTGCCAGCAGCTCCTCCCGACAGTCCTCCTATGGCTACACCTTC.

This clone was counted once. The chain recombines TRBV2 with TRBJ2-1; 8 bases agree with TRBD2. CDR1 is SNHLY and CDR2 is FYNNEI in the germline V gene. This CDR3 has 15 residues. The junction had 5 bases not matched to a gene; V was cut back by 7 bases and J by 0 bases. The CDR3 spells CASIGGAPSYNEQFF. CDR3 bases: TGTGCCAGCATCGGGGGGGCCCCCTCCTACAATGAGCAGTTCTTC. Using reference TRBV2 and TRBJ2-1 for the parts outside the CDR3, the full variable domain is EPEVTQTPSHQVTQMGQEVILRCVPISNHLYFYWYRQILGQKVEFLVSFYNNEISEKSEIFDDQFSVERPDGSNFTLKIRSTKLEDSAMYFCASIGGAPSYNEQFFGPGTRLTVL.

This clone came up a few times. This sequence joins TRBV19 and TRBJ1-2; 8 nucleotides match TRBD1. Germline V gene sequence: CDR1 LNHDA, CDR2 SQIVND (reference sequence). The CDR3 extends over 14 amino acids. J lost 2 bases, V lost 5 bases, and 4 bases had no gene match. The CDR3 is CASSSDRVNYGYTF. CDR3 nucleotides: TGTGCCAGTAGTTCGGACAGGGTCAACTATGGCTACACCTTC.

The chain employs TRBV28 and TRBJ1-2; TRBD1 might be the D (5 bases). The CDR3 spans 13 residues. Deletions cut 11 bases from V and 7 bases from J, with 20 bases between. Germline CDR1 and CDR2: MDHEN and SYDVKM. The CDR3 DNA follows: TGTGCCGGTCGGGCAGCCCACCAGGGTGGCTACACCTTC. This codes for CAGRAAHQGGYTF.

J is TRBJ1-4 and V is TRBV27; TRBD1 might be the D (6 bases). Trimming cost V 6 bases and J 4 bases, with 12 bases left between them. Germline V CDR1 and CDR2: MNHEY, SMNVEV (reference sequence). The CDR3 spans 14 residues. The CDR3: CASSHQGSNEKLFF. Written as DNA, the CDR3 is TGTGCCAGCAGCCATCAGGGGAGTAATGAAAAACTGTTTTTT.